The 12 T cell receptor beta chains in this list originate from one sample, sequenced in a study of spatial heterogeneity in lung cancer. The study, taken as a whole, reports: Expanded alpha and beta TCR counts within tumors tracked tumor mutation counts.

TCRdb independently ran MiXCR on the 5' RACE reads; one entry per CDR3 protein. The sample lists about 20,000 distinct CDR3 sequences, 15% occurring once. Time point: sample taken at primary tumor resection. No antigen has been identified for these receptors. The material was lung tumor tissue, obtained at surgery. These receptor sequences come from a female donor with early-stage non-small cell lung cancer.

The chain couples TRBV3-1 to TRBJ2-5; D unresolved. Looked up from germline, CDR1 is LGHDT and CDR2 is YNNKEL (reference sequence). V was cut by 5 bases and J by 5 bases, with 9 bases left in between. The CDR3 sequence is 12 residues long. The CDR3 coding sequence is TGTGCCAGCAGCTTCGAGGTTGAGACCCAGTACTTC. Protein sequence: CASSFEVETQYF.

This clonotype was picked up many times. The chain employs TRBV20-1 and TRBJ1-1; a possible D gene is TRBD1 (5 bases). V was pared by 6 bases and J by 4 bases, with 15 bases between. Per germline, CDR1 DFQATT and CDR2 SNEGSKA (reference sequence). The CDR3 is made up of 13 amino acids. The CDR3 DNA reads TGCAGTGCCTCTCCGGGGGATCGCACTGAAGCTTTCTTT. It specifies CSASPGDRTEAFF.

In its sample, this clonotype was seen many times. The chain is built from TRBV7-2 and TRBJ2-7; no reliable D call. Trimming cost V 0 bases and J 2 bases, with 5 bases left between them. Germline CDR1 is SGHTA and CDR2 is FQGNSA. The CDR3 loop spans 13 amino acids. The CDR3 here is CASSLAGPYEQYF. The CDR3 DNA reads as TGTGCCAGCAGCTTAGCAGGGCCCTACGAGCAGTACTTC.

At least ten counts were recorded for this clonotype. The chain carries TRBV7-9 and TRBJ2-1, with 8 bases identical to TRBD1. The V segment lost 2 bases and the J segment 4 bases; nucleotides outside the gene matches: 7. Per germline, CDR1 SEHNR and CDR2 FQNEAQ (reference sequence). CDR3 size: 16 residues. CDR3 coding DNA: TGTGCCAGCAGCTTACTGGCAGGGGGCACATACAATGAGCAGTTCTTC. Translated, it gives CASSLLAGGTYNEQFF.

The chain combines TRBV9 with TRBJ2-1; a weak D match, TRBD2 (5 bases). Germline CDR1 and CDR2: SGDLS and YYNGEE. The V end was cut by 0 bases, the J end by 3 bases, with 13 bases between. The CDR3 is 16 amino acids. The chain's CDR3 is CASSVEGAALYNEQFF. The CDR3, as DNA: TGTGCCAGCAGCGTAGAGGGAGCGGCCCTCTACAATGAGCAGTTCTTC.

This clonotype occurred many times. The rearrangement uses TRBV11-2 and TRBJ2-7, with D unclear. The CDR3 loop spans 14 amino acids. Trimming cost V 1 base and J 4 bases, with 11 bases left between them. Germline V lookup: CDR1 SGHAT, CDR2 FQNNGV. CDR3 region: CASSLGRSEYEQYF. The CDR3 coding sequence is TGTGCCAGCAGCTTAGGTCGAAGTGAATACGAGCAGTACTTC.

This clonotype was seen only a few times. The V and J genes are TRBV7-9 and TRBJ2-7, with TRBD2 as a possible D gene (5 bases). V gave up 5 bases and J gave up 4 bases, with 12 bases separating them. The CDR3 extends over 13 amino acids. CDR1 and CDR2 from the germline V gene are SEHNR and FQNEAQ (reference sequence). CDR3 sequence: CASSPLTGYEQYF. CDR3 sequence (DNA): TGTGCCAGCAGCCCACTGACGGGGTACGAGCAGTACTTC. Based on the CDR3 plus reference TRBV7-9 and TRBJ2-7, the full variable domain is DTGVSQNPRHKITKRGQNVTFRCDPISEHNRLYWYRQTLGQGPEFLTYFQNEAQLEKSRLLSDRFSAERPKGSFSTLEIQRTEQGDSAMYLCASSPLTGYEQYFGPGTRLTVT.

This clonotype has at least ten counts. The gene calls are TRBV6-2 or TRBV6-3 and TRBJ2-1; 9 bases agree with TRBD2. The CDR3 has 15 residues. Trimming removed 5 bases from V and 15 bases from J; junction bases left unmatched: 17. Germline CDR1 reads MNHEY; CDR2 reads SVGEGT. Here the CDR3 reads CASSRPTSGTVGLFF. Here the CDR3 DNA reads TGTGCCAGCAGTCGACCGACTAGCGGCACCGTGGGGTTGTTCTTC.

A few counts support this clonotype. The chain recombines TRBV19 with TRBJ2-3; D uncertain. The CDR3 extends over 14 amino acids. Germline values: CDR1 LNHDA, CDR2 SQIVND (reference sequence). V shed 5 bases and J shed 9 bases, with 18 bases lying between them. CDR3 in DNA: TGTGCCAGTAGTGCGGACCACGACCTAGGCACGCAGTATTTT. Protein product: CASSADHDLGTQYF.

In its sample, this clonotype was seen many times. This chain joins TRBV6-5 and TRBJ2-7, with D perhaps TRBD2 (7 bases). V was trimmed by 0 bases and J by 0 bases, leaving 12 bases between them. Germline-derived CDR1 and CDR2 are MNHEY and SVGAGI. The CDR3 is made up of 16 amino acids. The CDR3 DNA follows: TGTGCCAGCAGTTACTCGGAGCGGGACATCTCCTACGAGCAGTACTTC. The encoded protein is CASSYSERDISYEQYF.

This CDR3 is CASSLISAEQFF. As DNA, the CDR3 is TGTGCCAGCAGTTTAATAAGTGCTGAGCAGTTCTTC. The V and J genes are TRBV28 and TRBJ2-1; no clear D gene. Deletions cut 2 bases from V and 9 bases from J, with 8 bases between. Germline CDR1 MDHEN, CDR2 SYDVKM. This CDR3 spans 12 amino acids.

The rearrangement uses TRBV10-3 and TRBJ2-2, with D uncertain. This CDR3 has 11 residues. Germline values: CDR1 ENHRY, CDR2 SYGVKD. Trimming removed 4 bases at V and 7 bases at J, with 4 bases between. The DNA of the CDR3 is TGTGCCATCAGTGGAGGCGGGGAGCTGTTTTTT. Translation: CAISGGGELFF.